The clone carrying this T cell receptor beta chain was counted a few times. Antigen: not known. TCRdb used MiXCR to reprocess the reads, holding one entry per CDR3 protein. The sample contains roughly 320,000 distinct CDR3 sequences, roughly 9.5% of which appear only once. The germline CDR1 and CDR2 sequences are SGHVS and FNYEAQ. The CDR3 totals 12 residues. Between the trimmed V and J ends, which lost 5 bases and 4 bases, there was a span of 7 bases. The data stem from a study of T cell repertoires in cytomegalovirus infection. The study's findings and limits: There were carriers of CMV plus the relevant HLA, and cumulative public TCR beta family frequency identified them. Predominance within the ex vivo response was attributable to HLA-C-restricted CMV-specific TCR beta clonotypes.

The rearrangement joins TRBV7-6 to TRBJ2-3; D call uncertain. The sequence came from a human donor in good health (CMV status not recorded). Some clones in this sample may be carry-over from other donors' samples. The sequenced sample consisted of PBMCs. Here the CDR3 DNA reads TGTGCCAGCAGCGCCCCGGCAGATACGCAGTATTTT. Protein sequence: CASSAPADTQYF.